This T cell receptor (beta chain) was obtained from a study of blood T cell repertoires in COVID-19. Germline CDR1 reads SGHRS; CDR2 reads YFSETQ. The V gene lost 7 bases and the J gene lost 0 bases, with 19 bases spanning the gap. This CDR3 is 16 amino acids long. Original methodology: From reference gene primer amplification, estimates of nucleated cell counts were derived. Sequenced by immunoSEQ multiplex PCR; TCRdb stores in-frame clones only, minus some. V and J calls and clone size are as listed in that table; D and trimming were resolved from the DNA. The table has around 300,000 clones, 90% seen once.

The TCR sequence derives from a woman aged 35 to 49 with acute or convalescent COVID-19. Material: peripheral blood. The chain combines TRBV5-1 with TRBJ1-1, with D maybe TRBD1 (5 bases). CDR3 coding DNA: TGCGCCAGCCGCTCCGTCGGGGGGAACATGAACACTGAAGCTTTCTTT. This codes for CASRSVGGNMNTEAFF. Combining the CDR3 with reference TRBV5-1 and TRBJ1-1 gives the whole variable domain KAGVTQTPRYLIKTRGQQVTLSCSPISGHRSVSWYQQTPGQGLQFLFEYFSETQRNKGNFPGRFSGRQFSNSRSEMNVSTLELGDSALYLCASRSVGGNMNTEAFFGQGTRLTVV.